This T cell receptor beta chain was documented in a study of PD-L1 blockade in urothelial cancer. The CDR3 consists of 15 residues. The germline V gene has CDR1 LNHDA and CDR2 SQIVND (reference sequence). V shed 5 bases and J shed 2 bases, with 16 bases lying between them. The method was immunoSEQ multiplex PCR; TCRdb's version includes in-frame clones alone and lacks a portion of them. The sample lists tens of thousands of clones; roughly four fifths were seen once. Sequencing used PBMCs, obtained around atezolizumab (anti-PD-L1) treatment. The chain couples TRBV19 to TRBJ2-7, with a possible D match to TRBD2 (5 bases). This receptor was obtained from a man between 65 and 79 years old with urothelial cancer. The CDR3 protein is CASSADRGSPYEQYF. DNA for the CDR3: TGTGCCAGTAGTGCGGATAGAGGGTCACCCTACGAGCAGTACTTC.